This TCR beta chain emerged from a study of shared clonotypes between healthy human individuals (dated by TCRdb to the early 2020s). In terms of the full investigation: The cohort comprised two women and a few men aged 18 to 49 years. To increase sequencing depth and limit assay-specific biases, TCR repertoire library preparation and sequencing were carried out by different laboratories using diverse techniques. Per donor, leukapheresis produced somewhere between about 0.9 and 9 billion PBMCs. To estimate repertoire size and how much clonotypes are shared between individuals, the study performed deep sequencing of blood TCR repertoires from 4 to 6 healthy adults.

From the cysteine up to the phenylalanine, the CDR3 has a length of 14 residues. The only DNA kept is the CDR3, 42 bases in frame from the first base. V sheds 5 bases and J sheds 3 bases, leaving 10 bases between their ends. Reading the germline V gene gives CDR1 SNHLY and CDR2 FYNNEI. Using the deep immunoSEQ assay, TCR CDR3 regions were amplified from genomic DNA by multiplex PCR. For each cell subset, the extracted genomic DNA was distributed evenly across all wells of several immunoSEQ 96-well plates, and each plate served as one replicate. For unsorted PBMC, each replicate PCR was loaded with approximately 320 ng genomic DNA, equivalent to about 30,000 T cell genomes. Ten immunoSEQ deep assay plates were used to sequence unsorted PBMC genomic DNA. The purified libraries were quantified using a Qubit 3.0 fluorometer, sized with a Bioanalyzer 2100, and then quantified again using the KAPA Library Quantification kit. A separate single-read 150-cycle Illumina NextSeq 550 flow cell was used to sequence each immunoSEQ 96-well plate. The original methods were these. The immunoSEQ output contained only junctional sequences without quality scores, so filtering could not match that applied to full-length reads. To assign V/J genes and CDR3, sequences were annotated using PyIR, a Python wrapper for IgBLAST v1.9, with IMGT germline references. Reads were filtered out if the reads had weak V/J assignments (E-value above 1e-6), no CDR3, stop codons, out-of-frame junctions, or ambiguous translated residues. V3J clonotypes were defined by identical inferred V gene, J gene, and CDR3 amino acid sequence. Percentage overlap between repertoires was computed as shared unique clonotypes divided by the size of the smaller repertoire. Three approaches were used to assess repertoire richness: RTK rarefaction, the Chao1 estimator, and Recon v2.1 estimates of unobserved clonotypes. In TCRdb, the immuneACCESS table is reduced to in-frame sequences with V and J assigned. These tables do not hold every clone; where another copy was compared, an unresolved V gene accounts for under half, and the others remain unexplained. V, J and clone size are those of that table, while D and trimming were read from the DNA. The sample contains about 480,000 clones, about 75% of them found a single time. Jointly, the top ten make up 9.5% to 15% of the sample.

The donors were healthy, HIV-negative adults with no recently reported acute infections or vaccinations. Every donor was a Caucasian adult living in Nashville, Tennessee, USA. For unsorted samples, 100 million or so PBMCs were counted, and genomic DNA was extracted using the QIAamp DNA Blood Mini kit. Blood was obtained by leukapheresis, after which PBMCs were separated by Ficoll-Histopaque density gradient centrifugation and cryopreserved in liquid nitrogen vapor phase. Points on this clone: The antigen it recognizes is unknown. No base-level quality is on record; no much larger clone is a single base apart.

The paper as a whole reports these results and caveats: Because the study included only a small number of donors, the genetic and exposure-history diversity represented was limited. Sampling was limited to blood, and TCR repertoires in tissue likely differ from TCR repertoires in blood. Pairwise subsampling led to the expectation that sequencing depth would affect the degree of clonotype sharing among donors.

This receptor was taken from a woman in her thirties or forties in good health. Some clones in this sample may be carry-over from other donors' samples. The chain is made from TRBV2 and TRBJ1-4, with the D gene uncertain. Sequencing used PBMCs. In nucleotides, the sequence is TGTGCCAGCAGTAAGGGAAACGCTAATGAAAAACTGTTTTTT. Its protein is CASSKGNANEKLFF. This CDR3, with the reference TRBV2 and TRBJ1-4 proteins standing in past its ends, gives the full variable domain EPEVTQTPSHQVTQMGQEVILRCVPISNHLYFYWYRQILGQKVEFLVSFYNNEISEKSEIFDDQFSVERPDGSNFTLKIRSTKLEDSAMYFCASSKGNANEKLFFGSGTQLSVL.